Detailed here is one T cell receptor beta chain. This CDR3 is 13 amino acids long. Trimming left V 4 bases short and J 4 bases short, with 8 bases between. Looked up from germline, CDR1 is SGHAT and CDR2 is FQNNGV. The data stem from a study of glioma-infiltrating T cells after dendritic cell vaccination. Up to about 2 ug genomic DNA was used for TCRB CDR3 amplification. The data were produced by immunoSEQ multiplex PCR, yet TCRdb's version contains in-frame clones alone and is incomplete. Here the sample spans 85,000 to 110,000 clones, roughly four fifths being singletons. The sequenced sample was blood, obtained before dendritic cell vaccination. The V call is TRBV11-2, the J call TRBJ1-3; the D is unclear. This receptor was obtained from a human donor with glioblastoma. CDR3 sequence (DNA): TGTGCCAGCAGCTCCTCACTGGGAAACACCATATATTTT. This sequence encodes CASSSSLGNTIYF.